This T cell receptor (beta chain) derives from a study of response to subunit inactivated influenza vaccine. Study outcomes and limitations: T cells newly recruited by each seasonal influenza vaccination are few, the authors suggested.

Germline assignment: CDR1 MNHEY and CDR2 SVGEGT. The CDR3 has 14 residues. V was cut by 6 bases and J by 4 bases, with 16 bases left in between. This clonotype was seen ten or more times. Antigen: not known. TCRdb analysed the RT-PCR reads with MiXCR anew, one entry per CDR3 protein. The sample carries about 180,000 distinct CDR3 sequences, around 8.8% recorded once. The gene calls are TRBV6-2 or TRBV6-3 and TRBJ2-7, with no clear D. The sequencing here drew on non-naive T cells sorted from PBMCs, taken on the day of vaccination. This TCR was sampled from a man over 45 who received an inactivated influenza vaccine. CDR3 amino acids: CASRLRQGRYEQYF. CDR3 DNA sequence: TGTGCCAGCAGACTACGACAAGGGCGGTACGAGCAGTACTTC.